This T cell receptor (beta chain) was recovered during a study of blood T cell repertoires in COVID-19. Background on the study: COVID-19 samples from acute and convalescent phases originated in the United States, Italy and Spain. From T cells, B-cell-depleted T cells, or PBMCs came the material, which was cDNA or gDNA.

Original handling: Amplifying reference gene primers gave estimates of nucleated cell counts. Here immunoSEQ multiplex PCR was the method, and the copy in TCRdb shows in-frame clones only, minus some. That table furnishes V, J and clone size, whereas the DNA furnished D and trimming. The data hold some 130,000 clones, with about 87% observed a single time. From germline, CDR1 is GTSNPN and CDR2 SVGIG (reference sequence). Trimming removed 0 bases from V and 13 bases from J; junction bases left unmatched: 5. There are 11 residues in the CDR3. Sample: peripheral blood. The J gene is TRBJ1-2, the V gene TRBV30; 7 nucleotides align to TRBD1. The receptor's source is a woman in her sixties with acute or convalescent COVID-19. DNA of the CDR3: TGTGCCTGGAGTGTGATCAAGGGGGCCACCTTC. Residues: CAWSVIKGATF.